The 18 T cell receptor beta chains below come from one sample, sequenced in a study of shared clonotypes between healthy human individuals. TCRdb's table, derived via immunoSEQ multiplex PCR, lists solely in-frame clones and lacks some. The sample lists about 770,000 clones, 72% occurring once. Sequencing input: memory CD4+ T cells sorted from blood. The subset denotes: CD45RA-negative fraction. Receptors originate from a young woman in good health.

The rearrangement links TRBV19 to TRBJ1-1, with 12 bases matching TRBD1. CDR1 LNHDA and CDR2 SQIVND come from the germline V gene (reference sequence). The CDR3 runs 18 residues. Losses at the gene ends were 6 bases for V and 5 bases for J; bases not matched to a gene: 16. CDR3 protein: CASRLFPGTGGGGTEAFF. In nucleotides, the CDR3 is TGTGCCAGTAGGTTGTTCCCCGGGACAGGGGGCGGAGGGACTGAAGCTTTCTTT.

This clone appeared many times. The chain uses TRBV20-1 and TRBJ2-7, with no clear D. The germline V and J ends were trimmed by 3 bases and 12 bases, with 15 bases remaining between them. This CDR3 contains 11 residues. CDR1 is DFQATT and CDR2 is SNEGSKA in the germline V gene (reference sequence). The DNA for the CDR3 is TGCAGTGCTAGCGTTCAACCGAGATCGTACTTC. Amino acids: CSASVQPRSYF.

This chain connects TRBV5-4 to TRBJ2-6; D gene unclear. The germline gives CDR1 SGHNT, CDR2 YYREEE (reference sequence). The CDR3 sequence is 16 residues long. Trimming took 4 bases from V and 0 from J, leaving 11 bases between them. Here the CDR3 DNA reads TGTGCCAGCAGCAAGAGTCCCAACTCTGGGGCCAACGTCCTGACTTTC. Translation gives CASSKSPNSGANVLTF.

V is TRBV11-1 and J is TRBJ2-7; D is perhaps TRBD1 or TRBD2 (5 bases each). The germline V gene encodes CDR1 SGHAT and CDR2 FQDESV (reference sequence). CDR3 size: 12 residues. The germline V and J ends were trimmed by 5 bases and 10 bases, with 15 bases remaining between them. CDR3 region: CASSIQVREQYF. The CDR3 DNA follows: TGTGCCAGCAGCATACAGGTCCGGGAACAGTACTTC. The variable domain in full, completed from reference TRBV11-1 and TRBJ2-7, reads EAEVAQSPRYKITEKSQAVAFWCDPISGHATLYWYRQILGQGPELLVQFQDESVVDDSQLPKDRFSAERLKGVDSTLKIQPAELGDSAMYLCASSIQVREQYFGPGTRLTVT.

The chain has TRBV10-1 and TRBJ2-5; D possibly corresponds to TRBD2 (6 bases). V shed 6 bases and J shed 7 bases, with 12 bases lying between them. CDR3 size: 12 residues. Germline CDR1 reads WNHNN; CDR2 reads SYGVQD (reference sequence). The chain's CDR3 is CASRPGSGTQYF. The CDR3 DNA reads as TGCGCCAGCAGACCCGGGAGCGGGACCCAGTACTTC.

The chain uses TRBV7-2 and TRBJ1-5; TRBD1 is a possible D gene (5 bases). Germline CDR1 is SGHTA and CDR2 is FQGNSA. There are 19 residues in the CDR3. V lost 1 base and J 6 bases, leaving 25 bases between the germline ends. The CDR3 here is CASSLVHLNLGGRSQPQHF. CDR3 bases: TGTGCCAGCAGCTTAGTACACTTGAATCTGGGGGGAAGAAGTCAGCCCCAGCATTTT.

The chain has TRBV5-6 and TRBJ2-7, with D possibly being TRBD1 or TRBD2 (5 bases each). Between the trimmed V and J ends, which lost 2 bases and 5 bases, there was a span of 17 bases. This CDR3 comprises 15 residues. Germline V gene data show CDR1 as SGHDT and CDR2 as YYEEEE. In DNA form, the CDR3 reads TGTGCCAGCAGCTTTAGAGGGGTCTTTTCCAACGAGCAGTACTTC. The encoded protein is CASSFRGVFSNEQYF. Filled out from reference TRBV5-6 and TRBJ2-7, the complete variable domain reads DAGVTQSPTHLIKTRGQQVTLRCSPKSGHDTVSWYQQALGQGPQFIFQYYEEEERQRGNFPDRFSGHQFPNYSSELNVNALLLGDSALYLCASSFRGVFSNEQYFGPGTRLTVT.

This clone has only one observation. CDR3 nucleotides: TGTGCCAGCTCATCCTCGACTAGTAGCCACACCGGGGAGCTGTTTTTT. It yields the protein CASSSSTSSHTGELFF. The chain is built from TRBV18 and TRBJ2-2, with D perhaps matching TRBD2 (6 bases). V was shortened by 5 bases and J by 3 bases, with 16 bases between the two germline ends. Germline CDR1 is KGHSH and CDR2 is LQKENI. The CDR3 sequence is 16 residues long.

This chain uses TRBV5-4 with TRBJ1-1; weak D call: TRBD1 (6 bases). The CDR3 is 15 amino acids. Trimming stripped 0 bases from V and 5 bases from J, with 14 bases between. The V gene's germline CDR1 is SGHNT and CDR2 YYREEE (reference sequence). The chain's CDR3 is CASSLGGGAGTEAFF. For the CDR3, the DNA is TGTGCCAGCAGCTTGGGTGGGGGGGCAGGAACTGAAGCTTTCTTT.

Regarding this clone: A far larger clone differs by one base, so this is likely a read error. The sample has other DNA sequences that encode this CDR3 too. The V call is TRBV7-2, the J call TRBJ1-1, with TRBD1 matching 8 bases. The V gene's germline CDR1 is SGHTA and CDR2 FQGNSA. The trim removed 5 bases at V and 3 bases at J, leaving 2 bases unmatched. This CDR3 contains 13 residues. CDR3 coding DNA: TGTGCCAGCAGCAAACAGGGGGACACTGAAGCTTTCTTT. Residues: CASSKQGDTEAFF.

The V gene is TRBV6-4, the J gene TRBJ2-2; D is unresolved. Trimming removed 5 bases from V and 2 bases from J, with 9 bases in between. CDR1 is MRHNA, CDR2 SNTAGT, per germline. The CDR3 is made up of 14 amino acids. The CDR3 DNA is TGTGCCAGCAGTCGGCAGACCAACACCGGGGAGCTGTTTTTT. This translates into CASSRQTNTGELFF.

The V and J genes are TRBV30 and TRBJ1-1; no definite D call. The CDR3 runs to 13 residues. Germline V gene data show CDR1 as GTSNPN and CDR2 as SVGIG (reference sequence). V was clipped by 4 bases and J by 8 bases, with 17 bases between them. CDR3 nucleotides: TGTGCCTGGACCCCAGGCGCAGGTGGGGAAGCTTTCTTT. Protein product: CAWTPGAGGEAFF.

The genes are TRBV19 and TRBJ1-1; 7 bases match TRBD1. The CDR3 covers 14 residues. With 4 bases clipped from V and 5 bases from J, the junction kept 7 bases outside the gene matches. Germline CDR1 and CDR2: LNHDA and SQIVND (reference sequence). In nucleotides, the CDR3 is TGTGCCAGTAGTACCCAGCAGGGGGGGACTGAAGCTTTCTTT. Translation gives CASSTQQGGTEAFF.

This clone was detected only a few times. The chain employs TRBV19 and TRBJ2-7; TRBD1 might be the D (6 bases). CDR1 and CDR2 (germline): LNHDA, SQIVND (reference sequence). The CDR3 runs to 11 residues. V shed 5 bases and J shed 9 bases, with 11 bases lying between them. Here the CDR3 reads CASSEGHRQYF. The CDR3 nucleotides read TGTGCCAGTAGTGAGGGACACCGGCAGTACTTC.

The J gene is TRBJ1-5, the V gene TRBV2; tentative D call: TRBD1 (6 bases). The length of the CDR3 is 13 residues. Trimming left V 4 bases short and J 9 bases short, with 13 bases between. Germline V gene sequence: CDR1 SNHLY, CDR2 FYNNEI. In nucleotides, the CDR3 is TGTGCCAGCAGTGTAGGGGGACTAATGCCCCAGCATTTT. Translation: CASSVGGLMPQHF. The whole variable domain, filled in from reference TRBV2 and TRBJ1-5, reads EPEVTQTPSHQVTQMGQEVILRCVPISNHLYFYWYRQILGQKVEFLVSFYNNEISEKSEIFDDQFSVERPDGSNFTLKIRSTKLEDSAMYFCASSVGGLMPQHFGDGTRLSIL.

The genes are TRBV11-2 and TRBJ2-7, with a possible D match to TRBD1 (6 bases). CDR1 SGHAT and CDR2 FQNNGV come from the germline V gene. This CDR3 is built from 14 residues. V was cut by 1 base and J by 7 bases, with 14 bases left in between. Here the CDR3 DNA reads TGTGCCAGCAGCTTAGTACAGGGTGGATTGGAGCAGTACTTC. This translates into CASSLVQGGLEQYF.

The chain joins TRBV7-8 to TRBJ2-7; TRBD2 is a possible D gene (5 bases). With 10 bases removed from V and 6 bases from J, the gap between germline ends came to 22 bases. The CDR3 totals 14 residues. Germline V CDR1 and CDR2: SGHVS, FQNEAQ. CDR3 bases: TGTGCCATCCGGGATCCAGGAGAAAATAGCGAGCAGTACTTC. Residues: CAIRDPGENSEQYF.

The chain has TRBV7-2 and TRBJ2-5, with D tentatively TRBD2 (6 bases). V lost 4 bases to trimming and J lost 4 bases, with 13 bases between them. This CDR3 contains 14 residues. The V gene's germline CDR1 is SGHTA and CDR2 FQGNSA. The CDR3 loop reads CASSSGTVRETQYF. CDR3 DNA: TGTGCCAGCAGCTCCGGGACTGTGAGAGAGACCCAGTACTTC.